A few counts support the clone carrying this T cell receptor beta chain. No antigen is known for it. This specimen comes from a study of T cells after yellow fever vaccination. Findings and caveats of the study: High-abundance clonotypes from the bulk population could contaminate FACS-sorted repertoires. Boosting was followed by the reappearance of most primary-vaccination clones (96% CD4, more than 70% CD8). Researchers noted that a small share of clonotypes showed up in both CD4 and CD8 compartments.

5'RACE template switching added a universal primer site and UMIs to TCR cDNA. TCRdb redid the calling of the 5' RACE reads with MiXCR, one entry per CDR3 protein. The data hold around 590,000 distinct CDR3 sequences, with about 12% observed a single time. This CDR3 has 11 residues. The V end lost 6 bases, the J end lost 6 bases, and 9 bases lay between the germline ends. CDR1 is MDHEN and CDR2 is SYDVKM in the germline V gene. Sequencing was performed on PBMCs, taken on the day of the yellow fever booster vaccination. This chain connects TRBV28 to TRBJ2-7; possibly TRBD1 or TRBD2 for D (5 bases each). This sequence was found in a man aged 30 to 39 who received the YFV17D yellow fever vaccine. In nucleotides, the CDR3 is TGTGCCAGCAGGGCAGGGACCGAGCAGTACTTC. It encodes CASRAGTEQYF.